The clone carrying this T cell receptor beta chain occurred many times. Its antigen is not identified. This sample was taken from a study of T cells in Graves' hyperthyroidism and ophthalmopathy. Study summary: Staff took peripheral blood when the initial diagnosis was made, before any treatment began.

Whole-study findings and limits: Expanded thyroid clonotypes (above 0.001) were mostly also found in blood. Ophthalmopathy got predicted by the model a median approximately six months before its onset.

Amplification of TCR beta CDR3 regions was performed using RNA transcripts as template. The HTBI primer set was used in a first-round RT-PCR of the TCR CDR3. TCRdb ran MiXCR on the multiplex PCR reads and lists one entry per CDR3 protein. The sample includes 700,000 or so distinct CDR3 sequences, around 15% of them seen just once. Out of approximately 10 ml of fresh peripheral blood came the PBMCs. Sequenced material: blood. The TCR originated in a woman between 50 and 59 years old with Graves' ophthalmopathy.

The DNA for the CDR3 is TGTGCCAGCAGCCCCCGTTCACAGGGGGCCGAAACTGAAGCTTTCTTT. It encodes CASSPRSQGAETEAFF. The rearrangement uses TRBV7-9 and TRBJ1-1; 9 nucleotides line up with TRBD1. Trimming removed 5 bases from V and 5 bases from J; junction bases left unmatched: 12. Germline V CDR1 and CDR2: SEHNR, FQNEAQ (reference sequence). This CDR3 comprises 16 residues.